The clone carrying this T cell receptor (beta chain) showed up many times. The antigen remains unidentified. The study profiled TCR beta VDJ and CDR3 using genomic DNA as template. TCRdb reprocessed the reads via MiXCR and lists one record per CDR3 protein. The sample has hundreds of thousands of distinct CDR3 sequences; around 68% are singletons. These data are taken from a study of CD8+CD57+ T cells in acquired aplastic anemia. The study's findings and limits: Sharing between patients and controls was observed for around 27 CD8+ CDR3 sequences.

Source material: sorted CD4+, CD8+, or CD8+CD57+ T cells (not recorded which) from PBMCs. The receptor was isolated from a human donor in good health, serving as a control.

The CDR3 region is CASSQDRQGEDQPQHF. The CDR3 bases are TGTGCCAGCAGCCAAGACAGACAGGGCGAGGATCAGCCCCAGCATTTT. V and J are TRBV3-2 and TRBJ1-5; the table's D call TRBD1 went unverified against the DNA. TRBV3-2 is termed a pseudogene. CDR3 length: 16 amino acids.